Only a few counts were recorded for the clone carrying this TCR beta chain. Antigen: not known. PCR was performed using 60 Vbeta and 13 Jbeta primers. Method: immunoSEQ multiplex PCR; TCRdb's copy keeps in-frame clones and lacks some. The repertoire holds about 130,000 clones, approximately 81% seen once, with roughly 7.3% in the top ten. The data belong to a study of cytomegalovirus exposure and HLA in healthy donors. Whole-study findings and limits: Further analysis was carried out later, and it showed several of the most significant clusters appearing linked to common viral pathogens.

Germline CDR1 and CDR2: SNHLY and FYNNEI. Trimming left V 8 bases short and J 9 bases short, with 16 bases between. The CDR3 contains 12 residues. The receptor's source is a male donor in good health and CMV-seronegative. This chain connects TRBV2 to TRBJ1-1; weak D call: TRBD1 (6 bases). The material sequenced was PBMCs. This CDR3 reads CASDNKRGKAFF. The CDR3 DNA follows: TGTGCCAGCGATAATAAGAGGGGGAAAGCTTTCTTT. Together with reference TRBV2 and TRBJ1-1, the CDR3 gives the full variable domain: EPEVTQTPSHQVTQMGQEVILRCVPISNHLYFYWYRQILGQKVEFLVSFYNNEISEKSEIFDDQFSVERPDGSNFTLKIRSTKLEDSAMYFCASDNKRGKAFFGQGTRLTVV.